Each of the 7 T cell receptor beta chains below was sequenced from the same sample in a study of T-cell memory formation after mild COVID-19. TCRdb fed the 5' RACE reads into MiXCR, producing one record per CDR3 protein. The table lists fewer than 350,000 distinct CDR3 sequences, about a sixth of them singletons. Sequenced sample: PBMCs or a T cell subset sorted from them (not recorded which). These receptors all stem from a man aged 18 to 35 who had mild COVID-19 (a few samples of this study predate the infection). Cell type and time point are not known.

This sequence joins TRBV7-9 and TRBJ2-1; no reliable D call. The CDR3 is 13 amino acids. The germline CDR1 and CDR2 sequences are SEHNR and FQNEAQ (reference sequence). Trimming removed 5 bases at V and 4 bases at J, with 9 bases between. CDR3 DNA sequence: TGTGCCAGCAGCCTCCACCAATACAATGAGCAGTTCTTC. Translation: CASSLHQYNEQFF.

The chain links TRBV7-2 to TRBJ1-2; the D is unclear. This CDR3 contains 13 residues. Germline-derived CDR1 and CDR2 are SGHTA and FQGNSA. With 1 base removed from V and 3 bases from J, the gap between germline ends came to 6 bases. CDR3 coding DNA: TGTGCCAGCAGCTTAGGCGGATACTATGGCTACACCTTC. It specifies CASSLGGYYGYTF.

The V gene is TRBV7-9, the J gene TRBJ1-2; possible D gene TRBD1, 5 bases. The CDR3 runs to 15 residues. Trimming removed 3 bases at V and 6 bases at J, with 17 bases between. Looked up from germline, CDR1 is SEHNR and CDR2 is FQNEAQ (reference sequence). The CDR3 region is CASSFGTPGTDGYTF. The CDR3, as DNA: TGTGCCAGCAGCTTCGGGACTCCGGGTACGGATGGCTACACCTTC.

The chain couples TRBV10-3 to TRBJ2-4; TRBD1 is a possible D gene (6 bases). V was trimmed by 3 bases and J by 3 bases, leaving 18 bases between them. Germline CDR1 ENHRY, CDR2 SYGVKD. This CDR3 comprises 17 residues. In DNA, the CDR3 is TGTGCCATCAGTGAAGGGGGTGGCCTTGAGGGCAAAAACATTCAGTACTTC. It yields the protein CAISEGGGLEGKNIQYF.

This clonotype has just a few counts. The chain carries TRBV6-5 and TRBJ2-7; tentative D call: TRBD2 (6 bases). V lost 7 bases and J 2 bases, leaving 18 bases between the germline ends. Per germline, CDR1 MNHEY and CDR2 SVGAGI. CDR3 size: 15 residues. The CDR3 DNA reads TGTGCCAGCACCGCGCCCGGGTCGGGGGCCTACGAGCAGTACTTC. Translating gives CASTAPGSGAYEQYF.

This clonotype was counted many times. The chain combines TRBV7-2 with TRBJ2-3, with D perhaps matching TRBD1 (6 bases). The CDR3 spans 13 residues. Germline CDR1 is SGHTA and CDR2 is FQGNSA. V gave up 3 bases and J gave up 4 bases, with 8 bases separating them. The CDR3 protein is CASSFRGADTQYF. CDR3 in DNA: TGTGCCAGCAGCTTCAGGGGCGCAGATACGCAGTATTTT.

This clonotype was observed a handful of times. The V gene is TRBV18, the J gene TRBJ1-5; possibly TRBD1 for D (5 bases). The CDR3 totals 14 residues. Germline assignment: CDR1 KGHSH and CDR2 LQKENI. V dropped 4 bases and J dropped 4 bases, with 11 bases sitting between them. CDR3 sequence (DNA): TGTGCCAGCTCACTCAGGGACGGGAATCAGCCCCAGCATTTT. Encoded protein: CASSLRDGNQPQHF.